This entry lists 3 T cell receptor beta chains sequenced from one sample in a study of T cell responses to AZD1222 COVID-19 vaccine. Method: immunoSEQ multiplex PCR; TCRdb's copy keeps in-frame clones and lacks some. The sample lists 150,000 or so clones, approximately 90% occurring once. The sequencing used peripheral blood, collected 28 days after the second AZD1222 dose. These receptors were collected from an adult who received the AZD1222 COVID-19 vaccine.

V gene TRBV7-2 combines with J gene TRBJ1-2; weak D call: TRBD1 (5 bases). CDR1 and CDR2 from the germline V gene are SGHTA and FQGNSA. Trimming cost V 5 bases and J 4 bases, with 14 bases left between them. The CDR3 contains 14 residues. The CDR3 spells CASSRDWGGYGYTF. The CDR3 bases are TGTGCCAGCAGCCGTGACTGGGGGGGCTATGGCTACACCTTC.

The chain combines TRBV7-3 with TRBJ1-1, with 7 bases identical to TRBD1. Germline loops: CDR1 SGHTA, CDR2 FQGTGA. CDR3 length: 13 residues. The V gene end was trimmed by 2 bases and the J gene end by 8 bases; junction bases not matched to a gene: 5. CDR3 loop: CASSLGGQTEAFF. CDR3 DNA sequence: TGTGCCAGCAGCTTAGGGGGACAGACAGAAGCTTTCTTT.

The chain carries TRBV29-1 and TRBJ2-7, with D perhaps TRBD1 or TRBD2 (7 bases each). Germline-derived CDR1 and CDR2 are SQVTM and ANQGSEA. Trimming removed 7 bases from V and 1 base from J, with 14 bases in between. The CDR3 contains 13 residues. Here the CDR3 DNA reads TGCAGCGCCAGCAGGGGGGGGTCCTACGAGCAGTACTTC. This encodes CSASRGGSYEQYF.